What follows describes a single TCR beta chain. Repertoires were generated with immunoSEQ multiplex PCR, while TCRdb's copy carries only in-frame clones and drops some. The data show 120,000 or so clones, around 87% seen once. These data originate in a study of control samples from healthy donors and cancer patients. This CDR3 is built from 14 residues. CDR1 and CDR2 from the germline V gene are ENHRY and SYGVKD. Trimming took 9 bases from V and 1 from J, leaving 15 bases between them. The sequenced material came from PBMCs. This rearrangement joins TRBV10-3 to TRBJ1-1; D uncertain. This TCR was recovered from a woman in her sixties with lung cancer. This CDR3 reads CAIKPGGENTEAFF. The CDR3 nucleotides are TGTGCCATTAAGCCGGGCGGAGAGAACACTGAAGCTTTCTTT.